Ten or more counts support the clone carrying this T cell receptor (beta chain). The antigen remains unidentified. Coverage ceases 3 residues before the CDR3 finishes, and the germline J gene fills in the end. Here immunoSEQ multiplex PCR was the method, and the copy in TCRdb shows in-frame clones only, minus some. The specimen gives about 66,000 clones without singletons; the ten biggest hold over 1.5%. The record originates from a study of T cell clonality in common variable immunodeficiency. Points from the study as a whole: Fewer deletions and N-nucleotide insertions were reportedly seen in common variable immunodeficiency TCR beta sequences.

Germline V gene data show CDR1 as SNHLY and CDR2 as FYNNEI. With V trimmed by 5 bases and J by 2 bases, 7 bases remained unmatched. This CDR3 is 15 amino acids long. The rearrangement joins TRBV2 to TRBJ1-2, with 8 bases aligning to TRBD1. The sequence derives from a person between 18 and 75 years old in good health. The sequenced sample was peripheral blood mononuclear cells. The CDR3: CASSLGTGTNYGYTF. CDR3 bases read: TGTGCCAGCAGTTTGGGGACAGGAACAAACTATGGC.